This T cell receptor (beta chain) was captured in a study of blood T cell repertoires in COVID-19. About the research overall: Italy, Spain and the United States were the sources of the convalescent and acute COVID-19 samples.

Original methodology: Reference gene primers were amplified, and this amplification served to estimate nucleated cell counts. Data came from immunoSEQ multiplex PCR; TCRdb stores just in-frame clones and leaves some out. V, J and clone size are those of that table, while D and trimming were read from the DNA. The sample records 55,000 to 80,000 clones, 89% being singletons. The CDR3 consists of 15 residues. The germline CDR1 and CDR2 sequences are SGDLS and YYNGEE. The V end was cut by 0 bases, the J end by 7 bases, with 14 bases between. Sequencing was done on a sample of peripheral blood. This chain uses TRBV9 with TRBJ1-5, with a possible D match to TRBD1 (5 bases). This sequence originates from an elderly man with acute or convalescent COVID-19. The CDR3 loop is CASSVGWGAGQPQHF. In nucleotides, the CDR3 is TGTGCCAGCAGCGTAGGGTGGGGCGCCGGGCAGCCCCAGCATTTT.